Sequencing of this T cell receptor (beta chain) was carried out in a study of OX40 agonist ivuxolimab in advanced cancers. About the research overall: From roughly 20 to 90 years was the age range, with a mean of 60 years, and approximately 80% were male.

Sequenced by immunoSEQ multiplex PCR; TCRdb stores in-frame clones only, minus some. The profile shows some 18,000 clones, 70% to 90% of them singletons. Study results and caveats: No antigen was identified for the clonally expanded peripheral T cells. The average count of expanded clones was higher among CD8+ T cells than among CD4+.

To note about this clone: Its matching antigen is unknown.

Per the germline V gene, CDR1 is SEHNR and CDR2 is FQNEAQ (reference sequence). This CDR3 is 15 amino acids long. V lost 1 base and J lost 5; bases outside the gene matches: 6. Systemic immunosuppression or a history of autoimmune disease excluded patients. The J gene is TRBJ2-7, the V gene TRBV7-9, with 9 bases fitting TRBD1. Sequencing used CD4+ or CD8+ T cells sorted from blood, obtained in a trial of the OX40 agonist ivuxolimab. The TCR sequence derives from an adult with an advanced solid tumor such as melanoma, head and neck, liver or kidney cancer. CDR3 protein: CASSLVPGQGDEQYF. CDR3 DNA: TGTGCCAGCAGCTTAGTACCGGGACAGGGTGACGAGCAGTACTTC.